One sample yielded the 5 T cell receptor beta chains listed below, sequenced in a study of OX40 agonist ivuxolimab in advanced cancers. Produced via immunoSEQ multiplex PCR; TCRdb's table is partial and in-frame only. The repertoire holds about 50,000 clones, with around 91% as singletons. This specimen was CD4+ or CD8+ T cells sorted from blood, taken in a trial of the OX40 agonist ivuxolimab. All receptors derive from an adult with an advanced solid tumor such as melanoma, head and neck, liver or kidney cancer.

The V and J genes are TRBV7-9 and TRBJ1-2; D is uncertain. The CDR3 has 13 residues. In germline, CDR1 is SEHNR, CDR2 FQNEAQ (reference sequence). The V end was cut by 5 bases, the J end by 6 bases, with 13 bases between. CDR3 region: CASSAIQANGYTF. The CDR3 nucleotides read TGTGCCAGCAGCGCGATTCAGGCAAATGGCTACACCTTC.

The rearrangement joins TRBV28 to TRBJ2-7; TRBD1 agrees at 11 bases. The CDR3 is made up of 18 amino acids. The V and J ends lost 4 bases and 5 bases, in that order; junction bases with no gene match: 16. From germline, CDR1 is MDHEN and CDR2 SYDVKM. This CDR3 is CASSSPVVRDRGSDEQYF. The CDR3 DNA sequence: TGTGCCAGCAGTTCCCCTGTAGTCAGGGACAGGGGGTCCGACGAGCAGTACTTC.

The chain carries TRBV27 and TRBJ2-3; D gene ambiguous. This CDR3 spans 12 amino acids. Germline-derived CDR1 and CDR2 are MNHEY and SMNVEV (reference sequence). The V end was cut by 3 bases, the J end by 6 bases, with 7 bases between. CDR3 amino acids: CASSFPGDTQYF. The DNA of the CDR3 is TGTGCCAGCAGTTTTCCCGGGGATACGCAGTATTTT.

The V call is TRBV5-6, the J call TRBJ2-2; D remains ambiguous. This CDR3 contains 13 residues. Germline-derived CDR1 and CDR2 are SGHDT and YYEEEE. Trimming shortened V by 1 base and J by 6 bases, and 7 bases separated the two germline ends. Here the CDR3 reads CASSLNIPGELFF. CDR3 bases: TGTGCCAGCAGCTTGAACATCCCCGGGGAGCTGTTTTTT.

The chain recombines TRBV28 with TRBJ2-7; 8 nucleotides line up with TRBD1. V shed 5 bases and J 2 bases; nucleotides not matched to a gene: 5. The CDR3 runs 14 residues. Germline V gene sequence: CDR1 MDHEN, CDR2 SYDVKM. The CDR3 reads CASSRQGRPYEQYF. CDR3 bases: TGTGCCAGCAGTCGACAGGGGCGACCCTACGAGCAGTACTTC. The complete variable domain, with remaining parts taken from reference TRBV28 and TRBJ2-7, reads DVKVTQSSRYLVKRTGEKVFLECVQDMDHENMFWYRQDPGLGLRLIYFSYDVKMKEKGDIPEGYSVSREKKERFSLILESASTNQTSMYLCASSRQGRPYEQYFGPGTRLTVT.